One sample yielded the 22 T cell receptor beta chains listed below, sequenced in a study of shared clonotypes between healthy human individuals. Using immunoSEQ multiplex PCR, the repertoire was profiled, and TCRdb retains in-frame clones only, with some absent. The sample carries nearly 1,000,000 clones, about three quarters recorded once. The source material was memory CD4+ T cells sorted from blood. The subset is: CD45RA-negative fraction. These receptors were obtained from a man aged 18 to 30 in good health.

The genes are TRBV19 and TRBJ1-4, with D possibly TRBD1 on 5 matching bases. This CDR3 contains 17 residues. Trimming shortened V by 5 bases and J by 3 bases, and 19 bases separated the two germline ends. Germline assignment: CDR1 LNHDA and CDR2 SQIVND (reference sequence). The CDR3 bases are TGTGCCAGTAGTCCAACCCGGTCGGGAGGGGCTAATGAAAAACTGTTTTTT. It encodes CASSPTRSGGANEKLFF. Together with reference TRBV19 and TRBJ1-4, the CDR3 gives the full variable domain: DGGITQSPKYLFRKEGQNVTLSCEQNLNHDAMYWYRQDPGQGLRLIYYSQIVNDFQKGDIAEGYSVSREKKESFPLTVTSAQKNPTAFYLCASSPTRSGGANEKLFFGSGTQLSVL.

This clone was seen only once. A much larger clone differs from this one at a single base, so this may be a read error. The chain carries TRBV13 and TRBJ1-5; D call uncertain. CDR1 is PRHDT, CDR2 FYEKMQ, per germline (reference sequence). V lost 0 bases to trimming and J lost 6 bases, with 6 bases between them. The CDR3 loop spans 13 amino acids. The CDR3 DNA is TGTGCCAGCAGCTTAGGCGGGGTTCAGCCCCAGCATTTT. Translated, it gives CASSLGGVQPQHF. Looking up the rest from reference TRBV13 and TRBJ1-5 gives the full variable domain: AAGVIQSPRHLIKEKRETATLKCYPIPRHDTVYWYQQGPGQDPQFLISFYEKMQSDKGSIPDRFSAQQFSDYHSELNMSSLELGDSALYFCASSLGGVQPQHFGDGTRLSIL.

J is TRBJ2-3 and V is TRBV25-1, with D possibly matching TRBD2 (6 bases). Per germline, CDR1 MGHDK and CDR2 SYGVNS. Trimming took off 4 bases at V and 8 bases at J, with 10 bases between the two ends. CDR3 length equals 12 residues. The CDR3 nucleotides read TGTGCCAGCAGTGTTCGGGGGAGTACGCAGTATTTT. Protein product: CASSVRGSTQYF.

There are a few counts of this clone. The chain couples TRBV10-1 to TRBJ2-1, with 15 bases lining up with TRBD2. V shed 6 bases, J shed 8 bases, and the junction held 5 bases outside the gene matches. CDR1 is WNHNN and CDR2 is SYGVQD in the germline V gene (reference sequence). CDR3 length: 15 amino acids. CDR3 loop: CASRAGLAGGYEQFF. CDR3 coding DNA: TGCGCCAGCAGAGCTGGACTAGCGGGGGGGTATGAGCAGTTCTTC.

The gene calls are TRBV5-1 and TRBJ2-3; TRBD2 agrees at 7 bases. V trimming: 2 bases; J trimming: 2 bases; junction bases outside the gene matches: 2. Germline lookup yields CDR1 SGHRS and CDR2 YFSETQ. This CDR3 region has 14 residues. The DNA for the CDR3 is TGCGCCAGCAGCTTTGGGACTACCACAGATACGCAGTATTTT. It codes for CASSFGTTTDTQYF.

V gene TRBV6-5 combines with J gene TRBJ2-1, with a possible D match to TRBD2 (6 bases). Germline V gene data show CDR1 as MNHEY and CDR2 as SVGAGI. This CDR3 region has 16 residues. Trimming cost V 0 bases and J 0 bases, with 9 bases left between them. The CDR3 is CASSYSPDYSYNEQFF. CDR3 in DNA: TGTGCCAGCAGTTACTCTCCGGACTACTCCTACAATGAGCAGTTCTTC.

The chain couples TRBV7-9 to TRBJ2-1; D is tentatively TRBD1 or TRBD2 (6 bases each). Germline loops: CDR1 SEHNR, CDR2 FQNEAQ (reference sequence). This CDR3 region has 15 residues. The germline V and J ends were trimmed by 5 bases and 3 bases, with 14 bases remaining between them. CDR3 nucleotide sequence: TGTGCCAGCAGCGGACGGGGGCCGGTCTACAATGAGCAGTTCTTC. Encoded protein: CASSGRGPVYNEQFF. The full variable domain, with the rest looked up from reference TRBV7-9 and TRBJ2-1, is DTGVSQNPRHKITKRGQNVTFRCDPISEHNRLYWYRQTLGQGPEFLTYFQNEAQLEKSRLLSDRFSAERPKGSFSTLEIQRTEQGDSAMYLCASSGRGPVYNEQFFGPGTRLTVL.

The chain recombines TRBV6-5 with TRBJ2-2; 10 nucleotides match TRBD2. Germline V lookup: CDR1 MNHEY, CDR2 SVGAGI. There are 14 residues in the CDR3. Losses at the gene ends were 6 bases for V and 5 bases for J; bases not matched to a gene: 3. The CDR3 coding sequence is TGTGCCAGCAGAGGGACTAGCGATACCGGGGAGCTGTTTTTT. Protein sequence: CASRGTSDTGELFF.

In this sample, this clone turned up a few times. V and J are TRBV6-1 and TRBJ1-2; 9 bases are shared with TRBD1. Trimming removed 0 bases from V and 8 bases from J; junction bases left unmatched: 4. This CDR3 is 14 amino acids long. Germline-derived CDR1 and CDR2 are MNHNS and SASEGT. The CDR3 sequence: CASSEAQGAWGYTF. In DNA, the CDR3 is TGTGCCAGCAGTGAAGCACAGGGGGCGTGGGGCTACACCTTC.

V gene TRBV10-3 combines with J gene TRBJ2-7; no clear D gene. CDR1 ENHRY and CDR2 SYGVKD come from the germline V gene. There are 13 residues in the CDR3. V was cut by 2 bases and J by 3 bases, with 8 bases left in between. In DNA, the CDR3 is TGTGCCATCAGTGAGGCCCCAAGCTACGAGCAGTACTTC. This sequence encodes CAISEAPSYEQYF.

The chain links TRBV21-1 to TRBJ2-3; TRBD1, the table's D call, lacks a check against the DNA. TRBV21-1 is listed as a pseudogene. The CDR3 spans 16 residues. CDR3 in amino acids: CAKKGFRGTSTDTQYF. CDR3 nucleotides: TGTGCCAAAAAGGGGTTCAGAGGTACTAGCACAGATACGCAGTATTTT.

The chain employs TRBV28 and TRBJ1-5; D possibly corresponds to TRBD1 (5 bases). The CDR3 extends over 14 amino acids. The V end was cut by 2 bases, the J end by 5 bases, with 10 bases between. CDR1 and CDR2 from the germline V gene are MDHEN and SYDVKM. CDR3 nucleotide sequence: TGTGCCAGCAGTTTAACCGACAGATATCAGCCCCAGCATTTT. As protein: CASSLTDRYQPQHF. The full variable domain, its missing parts supplied by reference TRBV28 and TRBJ1-5, is DVKVTQSSRYLVKRTGEKVFLECVQDMDHENMFWYRQDPGLGLRLIYFSYDVKMKEKGDIPEGYSVSREKKERFSLILESASTNQTSMYLCASSLTDRYQPQHFGDGTRLSIL.

The chain couples TRBV7-9 to TRBJ2-1, with D possibly being TRBD2 (6 bases). This CDR3 contains 15 residues. Trimming pared 4 bases from V and 8 bases from J, leaving 18 bases between. In germline, CDR1 is SEHNR, CDR2 FQNEAQ (reference sequence). This CDR3 reads CASSSRLGAPHEQFF. The CDR3 nucleotides are TGTGCCAGCAGCTCCAGACTAGGAGCCCCTCATGAGCAGTTCTTC.

The chain recombines TRBV18 with TRBJ1-2, with 7 bases lining up with TRBD1. Germline CDR1 KGHSH, CDR2 LQKENI. The CDR3 loop spans 16 amino acids. V was clipped by 6 bases and J by 4 bases; unmatched bases: 14. The CDR3 nucleotides read TGTGCCAGCTCGCCCGGGACAGAGAGAAGTGGCTATGGCTACACCTTC. Translating gives CASSPGTERSGYGYTF.

This chain connects TRBV27 to TRBJ2-2; D uncertain. The germline gives CDR1 MNHEY, CDR2 SMNVEV (reference sequence). The CDR3 contains 11 residues. V lost 4 bases and J 7 bases, leaving 4 bases between the germline ends. CDR3 nucleotides: TGTGCCAGCAGTTGGGTCGGGGAGCTGTTTTTT. Its translation is CASSWVGELFF.

The V call is TRBV7-8, the J call TRBJ1-2, with D perhaps matching TRBD1 (5 bases). Germline V gene sequence: CDR1 SGHVS, CDR2 FQNEAQ. This CDR3 is built from 13 residues. V gave up 5 bases and J gave up 4 bases, with 11 bases separating them. Written as DNA, the CDR3 is TGTGCCAGCAGCGGGGGAGTAGGCTATGGCTACACCTTC. Residues: CASSGGVGYGYTF.

The chain carries TRBV9 and TRBJ1-1; TRBD1 matches 9 bases. Per the germline V gene, CDR1 is SGDLS and CDR2 is YYNGEE. The CDR3 contains 16 residues. J was trimmed by 1 base and V by 4 bases; bases with no gene match: 8. The CDR3 spells CASSPDRGKWNTEAFF. The CDR3 DNA reads TGTGCCAGCAGCCCCGACAGGGGGAAATGGAACACTGAAGCTTTCTTT.

As concerns this clone: A much larger clone differs by one base, so this may be a read error. The sample contains more than one DNA sequence encoding this CDR3. The gene calls are TRBV6-5 and TRBJ1-1; 7 bases match TRBD1. The germline gives CDR1 MNHEY, CDR2 SVGAGI. Trimming removed 0 bases from V and 1 base from J; junction bases left unmatched: 2. CDR3 length: 15 residues. In nucleotides, the CDR3 is TGTGCCAGCAGTTACTCACGGACAGGGAACACTGAAGCTTTCTTT. Amino acids: CASSYSRTGNTEAFF.

The CDR3, as DNA: TGTGCCAGTAGTATGGGACAGACATACAATCAGCCCCAGCATTTT. Its translation: CASSMGQTYNQPQHF. The gene calls are TRBV19 and TRBJ1-5; 7 positions match TRBD1. CDR1 and CDR2 (germline): LNHDA, SQIVND (reference sequence). The CDR3 loop spans 15 amino acids. Trimming took 3 bases from V and 3 from J; bases not matched to a gene: 5.

The chain links TRBV7-3 to TRBJ2-2, with 8 bases matching TRBD1. The CDR3 contains 16 residues. The germline V gene encodes CDR1 SGHTA and CDR2 FQGTGA. J gave up 1 base and V 5 bases, and 6 bases lay outside the gene matches. The CDR3 is CASSPRDRMNTGELFF. For the CDR3, the DNA is TGTGCCAGCAGCCCTAGGGACAGGATGAACACCGGGGAGCTGTTTTTT.

This clone has only a few counts. The V call is TRBV19, the J call TRBJ2-6, with D possibly matching TRBD2 (5 bases). Germline V gene data show CDR1 as LNHDA and CDR2 as SQIVND (reference sequence). V was pared by 6 bases and J by 1 base, with 10 bases between. This CDR3 contains 15 residues. The CDR3 loop reads CASSPEGSGANVLTF. CDR3 in DNA: TGTGCCAGTAGCCCCGAGGGATCTGGGGCCAACGTCCTGACTTTC.

The V and J genes are TRBV30 and TRBJ2-6; either TRBD1 or TRBD2 may supply D (5 bases each). The CDR3 totals 16 residues. Per the germline V gene, CDR1 is GTSNPN and CDR2 is SVGIG (reference sequence). Trimming removed 2 bases from V and 1 base from J, with 12 bases in between. CDR3 DNA: TGTGCCTGGAGTAGCAGGGAGTGGTCTGGGGCCAACGTCCTGACTTTC. It specifies CAWSSREWSGANVLTF.